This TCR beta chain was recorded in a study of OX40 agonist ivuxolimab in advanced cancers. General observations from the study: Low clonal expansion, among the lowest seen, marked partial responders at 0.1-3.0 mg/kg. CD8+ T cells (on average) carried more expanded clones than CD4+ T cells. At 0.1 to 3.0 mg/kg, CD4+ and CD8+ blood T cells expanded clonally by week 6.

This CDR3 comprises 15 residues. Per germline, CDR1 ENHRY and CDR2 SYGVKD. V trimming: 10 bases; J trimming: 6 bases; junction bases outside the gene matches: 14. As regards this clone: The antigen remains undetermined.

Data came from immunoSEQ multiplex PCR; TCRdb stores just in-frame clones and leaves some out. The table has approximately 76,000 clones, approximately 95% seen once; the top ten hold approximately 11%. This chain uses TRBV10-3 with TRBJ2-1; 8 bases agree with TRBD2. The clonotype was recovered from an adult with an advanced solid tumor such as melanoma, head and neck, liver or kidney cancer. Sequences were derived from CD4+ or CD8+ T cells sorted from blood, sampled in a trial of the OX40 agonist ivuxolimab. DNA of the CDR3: TGTGCCACACTAGAGCGGGAGACTATTAGCAATGAGCAGTTCTTC. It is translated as CATLERETISNEQFF.